This is a list of T cell receptor beta chains from one sample in a study of T cells after posttransplantation cyclophosphamide. Assay used: immunoSEQ multiplex PCR; TCRdb lists only in-frame clones, some missing. Of tens of thousands of clones listed, roughly 95% are singletons. Material for sequencing was PBMCs. These receptors came from a young woman in good health and a related stem cell transplant donor. The CDR3 runs from the conserved cysteine through the conserved F or W. The D gene is left open where the match is weak. Clone size is shown for a subset of rows, as once, few, many or a class of expanded clone.

v_gene: TRBV5-1
abundance: -
j_gene: TRBJ2-5
d_gene: -
CDR3nt: TGCGCCAGCAGCTGGGCCCCGGAGACCCAGTACTTC
CDR3aa: CASSWAPETQYF

v_gene: TRBV6-5
abundance: -
j_gene: TRBJ2-5
d_gene: TRBD1
CDR3nt: TGTGCCAGCAGTGTGCGACAGGGGCTTCGAGAGACCCAGTACTTC
CDR3aa: CASSVRQGLRETQYF

v_gene: TRBV11-2
abundance: -
j_gene: TRBJ1-4
d_gene: -
CDR3nt: TGTGCCAGCAGCTTCACGGCGGGGACTAATGAAAAACTGTTTTTT
CDR3aa: CASSFTAGTNEKLFF

v_gene: TRBV19
abundance: -
j_gene: TRBJ2-1
d_gene: -
CDR3nt: TGTGCCAGTAGTGTCCAGGGAACCTACAATGAGCAGTTCTTC
CDR3aa: CASSVQGTYNEQFF

v_gene: TRBV29-1
abundance: once
j_gene: TRBJ1-5
d_gene: -
CDR3nt: TGCAGCGTTGGGGAGGGCTATAGCAATCAGCCCCAGCATTTT
CDR3aa: CSVGEGYSNQPQHF

v_gene: TRBV5-1
abundance: -
j_gene: TRBJ1-2
d_gene: TRBD1
CDR3nt: TGCGCCAGCAGCCTAGACAGGGACTATGGCTACACCTTC
CDR3aa: CASSLDRDYGYTF

v_gene: TRBV4-3
abundance: -
j_gene: TRBJ2-1
d_gene: -
CDR3nt: TGCGCCAGCAGCCCCGGCGGTTTACCCTACAATGAGCAGTTCTTC
CDR3aa: CASSPGGLPYNEQFF

v_gene: TRBV5-8
abundance: -
j_gene: TRBJ2-3
d_gene: TRBD2
CDR3nt: TGTGCCAGCAGCGTCGGGGGGGGCCAGGGAGATACGCAGTATTTT
CDR3aa: CASSVGGGQGDTQYF

v_gene: TRBV28
abundance: -
j_gene: TRBJ2-7
d_gene: -
CDR3nt: TGTGCCAGCAGTCCCCTAGGTCGCGAGCAGTACTTC
CDR3aa: CASSPLGREQYF

v_gene: TRBV11-3
abundance: once
j_gene: TRBJ1-1
d_gene: TRBD1
CDR3nt: TGTGCCAGCAGCTTCCAGGGGGCTGACACTGAAGCTTTCTTT
CDR3aa: CASSFQGADTEAFF

v_gene: TRBV5-1
abundance: -
j_gene: TRBJ2-3
d_gene: -
CDR3nt: TGCGCCAGCGGCCTTAGCGCGGATAGCACAGATACGCAGTATTTT
CDR3aa: CASGLSADSTDTQYF

v_gene: TRBV9
abundance: -
j_gene: TRBJ1-1
d_gene: -
CDR3nt: TGTGCCAGCAGCGTAGCCCCAGGGGAGGCCACTGAAGCTTTCTTT
CDR3aa: CASSVAPGEATEAFF

v_gene: TRBV27
abundance: -
j_gene: TRBJ2-5
d_gene: TRBD2
CDR3nt: TGTGCCAGCACCGCTAGGAGGGCGGGGGGGCGAGAGACCCAGTACTTC
CDR3aa: CASTARRAGGRETQYF

v_gene: TRBV5-4
abundance: -
j_gene: TRBJ1-1
d_gene: -
CDR3nt: TGTGCCAGCAGCTTGGAAGATTCCCGCGCTGAAGCTTTCTTT
CDR3aa: CASSLEDSRAEAFF

v_gene: TRBV7-6
abundance: once
j_gene: TRBJ2-7
d_gene: -
CDR3nt: TGTGCCAGCAGCTTAGCGAGAACACAGGGTATCATCGGGTCCTACGAGCAGTACTTC
CDR3aa: CASSLARTQGIIGSYEQYF

v_gene: TRBV4-1
abundance: -
j_gene: TRBJ1-6
d_gene: -
CDR3nt: TGCGCCAGCAGCCAAGGGCAGGAGGTTGCACCCCTCCACTTT
CDR3aa: CASSQGQEVAPLHF